The TCR beta chain under discussion was sequenced for a study of cytomegalovirus exposure and HLA in healthy donors. Study overall: Prior work identified some 120 million unique TCR beta sequences in about 179 million T cells. Study-wide results and caveats: Some TCR beta chains (approximately 180 of them) were listed as cytomegalovirus-associated.

CDR1 is MNHEY and CDR2 is SVGAGI in the germline V gene. V shed 5 bases, J shed 4 bases, and the junction held 10 bases outside the gene matches. The CDR3 is 15 amino acids. On this clone: Antigen specificity is unknown.

This PCR relied on a set of 60 Vbeta primers and 13 Jbeta primers. Data came from immunoSEQ multiplex PCR; TCRdb stores just in-frame clones and leaves some out. This table holds about 210,000 clones, around 88% found once. Healthy people donating bone marrow made up the donors. Sequencing used PBMCs. The chain recombines TRBV6-5 with TRBJ1-1, with 7 bases identical to TRBD1. The clonotype was recovered from a man aged 40-49 years in good health and CMV-seropositive. The CDR3 coding sequence is TGTGCCAGCAGTCCCCGAAGGACAGGAGGCACTGAAGCTTTCTTT. This translates into CASSPRRTGGTEAFF.